This T cell receptor (beta chain) was recorded in a study of shared clonotypes between healthy human individuals (dated by TCRdb to about 2020). General notes on the study: The cohort included three men and a couple of women between 18 and 49 years of age. For each donor, CD4 naive and CD4 memory were each given three plates, CD8 naive was given two plates, and CD8 memory was given one plate. To increase sequencing depth and limit assay-specific biases, different laboratories used diverse techniques to prepare libraries and sequence TCR repertoires. To estimate repertoire size and how much clonotypes are shared between individuals, the study performed deep sequencing of blood TCR repertoires from about five healthy adults. Between about 0.8 and 9 billion PBMCs per donor were obtained by leukapheresis. Study-level results and caveats: Even with the large sequencing depth, rarefaction of the sorted-subset datasets indicated that sequencing was incomplete. Sharing across several donors was observed for approximately 5% of naive CD4, around 3.5% of naive CD8, about 2.5% of memory CD4, and around 0.42% of memory CD8 clonotypes. Sampling was limited to blood, and TCR repertoires in tissue likely differ from TCR repertoires in blood. Compared with non-shared clonotypes, the clonotypes found in all four sorted-subset donors had higher generation probabilities. Naive subsets generally had larger estimated clonotype richness than memory subsets. Pairwise subsampling led to the expectation that sequencing depth would affect the degree of clonotype sharing among donors. Because the study included only a small number of donors, the genetic and exposure-history diversity represented was limited.

The CDR3 holds 15 amino acids from the cysteine to the phenylalanine. Left in the record is the CDR3 DNA by itself, 45 bases read in frame from the first base. From V the trimming removes 2 bases and from J it removes 7 bases, while the gene matches leave 5 bases of the junction unaccounted for. Reading the germline V gene gives CDR1 ENHRY and CDR2 SYGVKD. To note about this clone: It lacks a known antigen. Base qualities are not at hand, and no much larger clone is one base apart.

The donors were healthy, HIV-negative adults who had no recently reported acute infections or vaccinations. Every donor was a Caucasian adult residing in Nashville, Tennessee, USA. CD4+ T cells were enriched by magnetic negative selection, after which naive cells were positively selected on CD45RA and the negative fraction was taken as the memory subset. Blood was collected by leukapheresis, and PBMCs were isolated by Ficoll-Histopaque density gradient centrifugation and then cryopreserved in liquid nitrogen vapor phase. Analytical flow cytometry was used to check the purity and quantity of every magnetically sorted T cell population. Genomic DNA was isolated from every sorted fraction and measured by UV absorbance on a Nanodrop 2000c. Using the deep immunoSEQ assay, multiplex PCR amplified TCR CDR3 regions from genomic DNA. Extracted genomic DNA from each cell subset was distributed evenly across all wells of several immunoSEQ 96-well plates, and each plate was treated as a replicate. For sorted subsets, 150 to 250 ng genomic DNA, equal to some 28,000 T cell genomes, was loaded into each replicate PCR. The purified libraries were quantified using a Qubit 3.0 fluorometer, sized with a Bioanalyzer 2100, and then quantified again using the KAPA Library Quantification kit. Every immunoSEQ 96-well plate was sequenced on a separate single-read 150-cycle Illumina NextSeq 550 flow cell. Turning to the authors' computational methods: The immunoSEQ output contained only junctional sequences without quality scores, so filtering could not match that applied to full-length reads. Sequences were annotated with PyIR, a Python wrapper for IgBLAST v1.9, using IMGT germline references to assign V/J genes and CDR3. Reads with weak V/J assignments (E-value above 1e-6), missing CDR3, stop codons, out-of-frame junctions, or ambiguous translated residues were removed. V3J clonotypes were defined by identical inferred V gene, J gene, and CDR3 amino acid sequence. Percentage overlap between repertoires was computed as shared unique clonotypes divided by the size of the smaller repertoire. RTK rarefaction, the Chao1 estimator, and Recon v2.1 estimates of unobserved clonotypes were used to assess repertoire richness. OLGA was used to compute generation probabilities for all TCRbeta clonotypes that the gDNA method yielded from a handful of donors. Here the immuneACCESS table is served through TCRdb, limited to in-frame sequences with V and J called. Missing clones are a known gap in these copies; in checked studies unresolved V genes cover under half, and the rest lacks a known reason. The V and J calls and clone size are taken from that table; D and trimming were inferred from the DNA. For this sample the table gives a few million clones, of which 95% were detected only once. About 0.13% of the sample lies in the top ten.

Sequencing was carried out using naive CD4+ T cells sorted from blood. The intended sense of this specimen's cell subset or site label: CD45RA+ positively selected. The V gene is TRBV10-3 and the J gene is TRBJ2-2, and 9 junctional nucleotides match TRBD1. The clonotype comes from a man aged 18-30 years in good health. For the CDR3, the sequence is CAISEDTGGGGELFF. The nucleotide sequence is given as TGTGCCATCAGTGAGGATACAGGGGGCGGCGGGGAGCTGTTTTTT.